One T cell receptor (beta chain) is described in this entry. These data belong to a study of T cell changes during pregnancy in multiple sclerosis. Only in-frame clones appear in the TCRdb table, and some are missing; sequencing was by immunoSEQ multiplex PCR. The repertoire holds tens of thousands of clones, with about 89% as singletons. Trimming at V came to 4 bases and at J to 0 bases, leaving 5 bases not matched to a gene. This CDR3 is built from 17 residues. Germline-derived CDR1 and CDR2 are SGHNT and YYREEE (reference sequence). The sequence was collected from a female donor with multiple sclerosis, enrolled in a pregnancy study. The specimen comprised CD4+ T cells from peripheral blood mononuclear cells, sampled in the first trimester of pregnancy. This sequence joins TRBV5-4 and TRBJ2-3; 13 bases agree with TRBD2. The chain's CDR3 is CASSPGGLAGSTDTQYF. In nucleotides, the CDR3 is TGTGCCAGCAGCCCGGGGGGACTAGCGGGGAGCACAGATACGCAGTATTTT.